This TCR beta chain was sequenced during a study of blood T cell repertoires in COVID-19. In the study overall: Researchers got acute and convalescent COVID-19 samples from the United States, Italy and Spain.

Enrolled during active infection, Seattle patients were then followed longitudinally. Germline V CDR1 and CDR2: SGHRS, YFSETQ. V lost 5 bases, J lost 5 bases, and 20 bases lay in between. The CDR3 loop spans 16 amino acids. A single count supports this clone. Original processing notes: Researchers report that nucleated cell counts were estimated from reference gene primer amplification. The protocol was immunoSEQ multiplex PCR, while the TCRdb copy is restricted to in-frame clones and leaves out a portion. That table supplies the V and J calls and clone size; D and trimming were determined from the DNA. The repertoire includes roughly 200,000 clones, about 80% of them detected once, and roughly 7.1% sits in the top ten.

V and J are TRBV5-1 and TRBJ2-1; TRBD1 is a possible D gene (7 bases). The sample comprised peripheral blood. This receptor was obtained from a woman aged 55 to 70 with COVID-19, enrolled during active disease. CDR3 nucleotide sequence: TGCGCCAGCAGGGAGGGGGCTGGCGATGGTCACAATGAGCAGTTCTTC. It is translated as CASREGAGDGHNEQFF.